These 9 T cell receptor beta chains were all obtained from the same sample, sequenced in a study of cytomegalovirus exposure and HLA in healthy donors. Assay: immunoSEQ multiplex PCR; the TCRdb copy retains only in-frame clones and omits some. The data contain 250,000 to 350,000 clones, more than 80% of them singletons. The source material was PBMCs. The receptors were gathered from a woman under 30 in good health and CMV-seronegative.

This clone was detected only a few times. Its ends do not fully match the called genes, so a read error is possible. V and J are TRBV7-7 and TRBJ2-1, with D unresolved. This CDR3 spans 13 amino acids. In germline, CDR1 is SSHAT, CDR2 FNYEAQ (reference sequence). In nucleotides, the CDR3 is TGTGCTAGCAGCTTAGGAGACTACAATGAGCAGTTCTTC. This translates into CASSLGDYNEQFF.

The chain recombines TRBV7-3 with TRBJ1-2; no clear D gene. V lost 3 bases and J lost 0, with 5 bases in between. This CDR3 is 13 amino acids long. CDR1 is SGHTA and CDR2 is FQGTGA in the germline V gene. The CDR3 DNA sequence: TGTGCCAGCAGCTTCGGGACTAACTATGGCTACACCTTC. Amino acids: CASSFGTNYGYTF.

The rearrangement joins TRBV6-1 to TRBJ2-7; TRBD2 matches at 7 bases. The CDR3 is 14 residues long. Germline CDR1 reads MNHNS; CDR2 reads SASEGT. V gave up 4 bases and J gave up 6 bases; unmatched junction bases: 9. The CDR3 nucleotides are TGTGCCAGCAGTGCGTCTAGCGGCCATGGCGAGCAGTACTTC. Its translation is CASSASSGHGEQYF.

The CDR3 is CASTEIVGEWYNEQFF. Here the CDR3 DNA reads TGCGCCAGCACAGAGATTGTGGGAGAGTGGTACAATGAGCAGTTCTTC. The gene calls are TRBV23-1 and TRBJ2-1; D perhaps matches TRBD2 (5 bases). TRBV23-1 is labeled an ORF, and its function is uncertain. This CDR3 has 16 residues. Trimming removed 7 bases at V and 4 bases at J, with 20 bases between.

This clone occurred a few times. The same CDR3 is also encoded by other DNA sequences in this sample. The rearrangement uses TRBV5-1 and TRBJ2-7; 11 bases align to TRBD2. V gave up 4 bases and J gave up 6 bases; unmatched junction bases: 6. Looked up from germline, CDR1 is SGHRS and CDR2 is YFSETQ. The CDR3 totals 14 residues. Here the CDR3 reads CASSGGLAGGEQYF. DNA for the CDR3: TGCGCCAGCAGCGGCGGACTAGCGGGCGGCGAGCAGTACTTC.

The chain has TRBV5-1 and TRBJ1-1, with unresolved D. The CDR3 totals 13 residues. V lost 5 bases and J 4 bases, leaving 12 bases between the germline ends. The germline gives CDR1 SGHRS, CDR2 YFSETQ. The CDR3 is CASRGPAATEAFF. CDR3 in DNA: TGCGCCAGCAGAGGCCCTGCGGCCACTGAAGCTTTCTTT.

Concerning this clone itself: One junction end does not reproduce the germline sequence, and a read error may be involved. In the same sample, other DNA sequences code for this CDR3. CDR3 sequence: CASSVGQMYGYTF. Here the CDR3 DNA reads TGTGCCAGTAGCGTAGGACAGATGTATGGCTACACCTTC. This sequence joins TRBV9 and TRBJ1-2, with D perhaps matching TRBD1 (6 bases). CDR1 and CDR2 from the germline V gene are SGDLS and YYNGEE. The CDR3 has 13 residues.

The chain couples TRBV9 to TRBJ2-7; 9 bases are a match to TRBD1. CDR1 is SGDLS and CDR2 is YYNGEE in the germline V gene. This CDR3 has 14 residues. After removal of 4 bases from V and 2 bases from J, the junction contained 4 bases not matched to a gene. The CDR3 sequence: CASSPGQGTYEQYF. The DNA for the CDR3 is TGTGCCAGCAGCCCGGGACAGGGAACCTACGAGCAGTACTTC.

DNA of the CDR3: TGTGCCAGTAGCGGAAGCTCCTACGAGCAGTACTTC. Amino acids: CASSGSSYEQYF. The V and J genes are TRBV10-3 and TRBJ2-7, with D perhaps TRBD2 (6 bases). Trimming took 10 bases from V and 0 from J, leaving 10 bases between them. The germline gives CDR1 ENHRY, CDR2 SYGVKD. This CDR3 is built from 12 residues.